This T cell receptor beta chain was captured by sequencing in a study of control samples from healthy donors and cancer patients. CDR1 and CDR2 from the germline V gene are SGHTA and FQGTGA. This CDR3 has 17 amino acids. V gave up 1 base and J gave up 1 base; unmatched junction bases: 5. The repertoire was sequenced with immunoSEQ multiplex PCR; TCRdb's copy has only in-frame clones and lacks some. The repertoire includes 85,000 to 95,000 clones, about 88% of them detected once, and roughly 14% sits in the top ten. The rearrangement links TRBV7-3 to TRBJ2-2; 8 bases align to TRBD2. This sequence was found in a woman in her sixties or seventies in good health. Material: blood. CDR3 nucleotides: TGTGCCAGCAGCTTAAGGGCGGGGGGCCTGAACACCGGGGAGCTGTTTTTT. Its protein is CASSLRAGGLNTGELFF.